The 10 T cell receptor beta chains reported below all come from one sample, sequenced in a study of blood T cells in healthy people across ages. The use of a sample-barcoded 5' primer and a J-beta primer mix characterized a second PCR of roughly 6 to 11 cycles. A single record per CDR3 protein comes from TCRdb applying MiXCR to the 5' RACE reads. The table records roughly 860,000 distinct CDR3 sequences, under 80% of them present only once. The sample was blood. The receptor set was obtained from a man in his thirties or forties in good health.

DNA of the CDR3: TGCGCCAGCAGCCCCGGGACTAGCGGGGTTCGGCCGTGGGATACGCAGTATTTT. Protein: CASSPGTSGVRPWDTQYF. The rearrangement joins TRBV5-1 to TRBJ2-3; 13 bases are shared with TRBD2. Per germline, CDR1 SGHRS and CDR2 YFSETQ. V lost 4 bases, J lost 6 bases, and 14 bases stayed unmatched. The CDR3 runs 18 residues.

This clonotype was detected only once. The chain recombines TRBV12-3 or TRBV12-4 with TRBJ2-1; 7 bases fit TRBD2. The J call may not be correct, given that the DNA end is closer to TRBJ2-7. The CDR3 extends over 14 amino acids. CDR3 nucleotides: TGTGCCAGCACAAGGCGGGGGATGTACGAGCGGCAGTACTTC. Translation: CASTRRGMYERQYF.

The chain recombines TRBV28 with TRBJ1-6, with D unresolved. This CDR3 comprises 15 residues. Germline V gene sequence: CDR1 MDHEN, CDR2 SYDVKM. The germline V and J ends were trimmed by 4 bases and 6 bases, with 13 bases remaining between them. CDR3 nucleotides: TGTGCCAGCAGTTCCACGTGGGATACTAATTCACCCCTCCACTTT. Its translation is CASSSTWDTNSPLHF. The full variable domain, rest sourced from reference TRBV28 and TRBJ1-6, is DVKVTQSSRYLVKRTGEKVFLECVQDMDHENMFWYRQDPGLGLRLIYFSYDVKMKEKGDIPEGYSVSREKKERFSLILESASTNQTSMYLCASSSTWDTNSPLHFGNGTRLTVT.

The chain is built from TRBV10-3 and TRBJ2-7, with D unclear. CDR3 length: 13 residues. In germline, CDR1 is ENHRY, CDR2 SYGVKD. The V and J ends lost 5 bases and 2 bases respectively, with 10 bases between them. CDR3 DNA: TGTGCCATCAGTTCGACGGAAGCCTACGAGCAGTACTTC. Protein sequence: CAISSTEAYEQYF.

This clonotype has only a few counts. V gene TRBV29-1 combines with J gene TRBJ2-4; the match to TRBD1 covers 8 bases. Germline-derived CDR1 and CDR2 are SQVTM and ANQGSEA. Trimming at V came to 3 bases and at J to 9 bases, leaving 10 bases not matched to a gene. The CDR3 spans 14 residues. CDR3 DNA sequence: TGCAGCGTTGAGGACCCAGGGGGCTCGGGCATTCAGTACTTC. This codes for CSVEDPGGSGIQYF.

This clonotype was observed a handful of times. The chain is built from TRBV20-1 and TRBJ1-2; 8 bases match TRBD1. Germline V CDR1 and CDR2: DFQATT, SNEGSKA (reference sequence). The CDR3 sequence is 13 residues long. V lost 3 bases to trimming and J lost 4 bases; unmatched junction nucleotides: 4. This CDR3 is CSASLQGGYGYTF. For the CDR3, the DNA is TGCAGTGCTAGCTTACAGGGGGGCTATGGCTACACCTTC.

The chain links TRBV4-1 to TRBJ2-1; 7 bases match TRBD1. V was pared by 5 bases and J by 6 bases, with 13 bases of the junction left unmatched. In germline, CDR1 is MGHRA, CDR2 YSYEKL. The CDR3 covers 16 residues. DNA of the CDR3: TGCGCCAGCAGCTATACCGGGACAGCGAGCGTCAATGAGCAGTTCTTC. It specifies CASSYTGTASVNEQFF.

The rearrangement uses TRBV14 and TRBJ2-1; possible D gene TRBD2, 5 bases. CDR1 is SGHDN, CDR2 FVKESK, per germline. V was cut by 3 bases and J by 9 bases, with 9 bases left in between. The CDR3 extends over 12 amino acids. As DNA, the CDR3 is TGTGCCAGCAGCCAGGGAGTTTGTGAGCAGTTCTTC. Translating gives CASSQGVCEQFF.

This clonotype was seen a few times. CDR3 region: CASSDSRGRGGLAGAQYF. For the CDR3, the DNA is TGTGCCAGCAGTGACTCAAGAGGCCGGGGGGGACTAGCGGGAGCGCAGTATTTT. This chain links TRBV6-4 with TRBJ2-3, with 14 bases lining up with TRBD2. Germline CDR1 MRHNA, CDR2 SNTAGT. J gave up 10 bases and V 0 bases, and 12 bases lay outside the gene matches. CDR3 size: 18 residues.

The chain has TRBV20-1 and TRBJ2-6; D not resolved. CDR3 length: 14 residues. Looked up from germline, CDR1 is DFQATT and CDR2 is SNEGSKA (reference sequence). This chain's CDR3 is CTKAPGPGANVLTF. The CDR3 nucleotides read TGCACGAAGGCCCCGGGCCCCGGGGCCAACGTCCTGACTTTC.